Following are 20 T cell receptor beta chains from one sample sequenced in a study of blood T cell repertoires in COVID-19. TCRdb's copy holds only in-frame clones and misses some; the assay was immunoSEQ multiplex PCR. This sample has about 100,000 clones, with more than 85% found just once. What was sequenced was peripheral blood. The source of these receptors is a man in his fifties with active COVID-19.

The chain couples TRBV5-6 to TRBJ2-5, with TRBD2 matching over 13 bases. V trimming: 4 bases; J trimming: 2 bases; junction bases outside the gene matches: 5. CDR1 is SGHDT and CDR2 is YYEEEE in the germline V gene. The CDR3 runs 16 residues. The CDR3 DNA follows: TGTGCCAGCAGCACCCGGACTAGCGGGAGACAAGAGACCCAGTACTTC. Translation gives CASSTRTSGRQETQYF. The complete variable domain, with remaining parts taken from reference TRBV5-6 and TRBJ2-5, reads DAGVTQSPTHLIKTRGQQVTLRCSPKSGHDTVSWYQQALGQGPQFIFQYYEEEERQRGNFPDRFSGHQFPNYSSELNVNALLLGDSALYLCASSTRTSGRQETQYFGPGTRLLVL.

V usage is TRBV11-2 and J usage is TRBJ1-2; 11 nucleotides line up with TRBD1. Trimming removed 5 bases from V and 4 bases from J; junction bases left unmatched: 6. This CDR3 contains 15 residues. CDR1 and CDR2 from the germline V gene are SGHAT and FQNNGV. CDR3 nucleotide sequence: TGTGCCAGCAGCCGAAGGGACAGGGGGTCCTATGGCTACACCTTC. Protein: CASSRRDRGSYGYTF.

This clone was counted only a few times. The V gene is TRBV5-1, the J gene TRBJ2-3; TRBD2 matches at 8 bases. The junction had 15 bases not matched to a gene; V was cut back by 2 bases and J by 7 bases. CDR1 is SGHRS and CDR2 is YFSETQ in the germline V gene. The CDR3 consists of 17 residues. CDR3 in amino acids: CASSFDFGSGEENTQYF. DNA for the CDR3: TGCGCCAGCAGCTTTGATTTTGGTAGCGGGGAAGAGAATACGCAGTATTTT.

CDR3 nucleotide sequence: TGTGCCAGCAGCTTTTCGGGACAGGGTATAGCCTTGGTTGTCGATGAGCAGTTCTTC. As protein: CASSFSGQGIALVVDEQFF. V is TRBV11-3 and J is TRBJ2-1; the match to TRBD1 covers 9 bases. Per germline, CDR1 SGHNT and CDR2 YENEEA. Losses at the gene ends were 3 bases for V and 8 bases for J; bases not matched to a gene: 20. This CDR3 comprises 19 residues. The whole variable domain, filled in from reference TRBV11-3 and TRBJ2-1, reads EAGVVQSPRYKIIEKKQPVAFWCNPISGHNTLYWYLQNLGQGPELLIRYENEEAVDDSQLPKDRFSAERLKGVDSTLKIQPAELGDSAVYLCASSFSGQGIALVVDEQFFGPGTRLTVL.

The V gene is TRBV20-1, the J gene TRBJ1-1, with D maybe TRBD1 (6 bases). Germline V gene sequence: CDR1 DFQATT, CDR2 SNEGSKA (reference sequence). CDR3 length: 15 residues. Trimming cost V 3 bases and J 5 bases, with 19 bases left between them. The CDR3 nucleotides read TGCAGTGCTAGTGGGATTCGGGGGGCTCGGACTGAAGCTTTCTTT. Translation: CSASGIRGARTEAFF.

The J gene is TRBJ1-1, the V gene TRBV5-4, with TRBD1 as a possible D gene (6 bases). CDR1 SGHNT and CDR2 YYREEE come from the germline V gene (reference sequence). V lost 4 bases to trimming and J lost 7 bases, with 14 bases between them. This CDR3 comprises 13 residues. CDR3 amino acids: CASSLPTGYEAFF. CDR3 nucleotide sequence: TGTGCCAGCAGCCTCCCCACAGGGTATGAAGCTTTCTTT. Combining the CDR3 with reference TRBV5-4 and TRBJ1-1 gives the whole variable domain ETGVTQSPTHLIKTRGQQVTLRCSSQSGHNTVSWYQQALGQGPQFIFQYYREEENGRGNFPPRFSGLQFPNYSSELNVNALELDDSALYLCASSLPTGYEAFFGQGTRLTVV.

V usage is TRBV3-1 (or the pseudogene TRBV3-2) and J usage is TRBJ2-5; TRBD2 matches at 11 bases. In germline, CDR1 is LGHDT, CDR2 YNNKEL (reference sequence). CDR3 size: 18 residues. The J segment lost 5 bases and the V segment lost 0 bases, leaving 11 bases of the junction unmatched. This CDR3 reads CASSQEWTSGSSGETQYF. CDR3 DNA: TGTGCCAGCAGCCAAGAGTGGACTAGCGGGTCCAGCGGGGAGACCCAGTACTTC.

This clone has only one observation. J is TRBJ1-2 and V is TRBV29-1, with TRBD1 as a possible D gene (5 bases). Germline V gene data show CDR1 as SQVTM and CDR2 as ANQGSEA. V dropped 8 bases and J dropped 8 bases, with 21 bases sitting between them. The CDR3 extends over 13 amino acids. The CDR3 here is CSCWGQGKEGYTF. The CDR3 bases are TGCAGCTGTTGGGGTCAGGGCAAAGAAGGCTACACCTTC.

Many counts were recorded for this clone. The chain has TRBV7-9 and TRBJ1-4; D is unresolved. The germline gives CDR1 SEHNR, CDR2 FQNEAQ (reference sequence). The CDR3 spans 16 residues. The V and J ends lost 2 bases and 0 bases respectively, with 10 bases between them. The DNA for the CDR3 is TGTGCCAGCAGCTTATACCACGGTACAACTAATGAAAAACTGTTTTTT. Translating gives CASSLYHGTTNEKLFF.

The chain has TRBV4-2 and TRBJ2-7, with no clear D. Germline lookup yields CDR1 LGHNA and CDR2 YNFKEQ. There are 13 residues in the CDR3. The ends were cut back, 1 base at V and 3 bases at J, with 7 bases in the middle. The CDR3 bases are TGTGCCAGCAGCCAAGGGTACGGCTACGAGCAGTACTTC. Translating it yields CASSQGYGYEQYF.

This chain connects TRBV6-5 to TRBJ1-2; the match to TRBD1 covers 7 bases. The CDR3 runs to 15 residues. Germline trimming cut 6 bases from V and 4 bases from J; bases unmatched to any gene: 11. The V gene's germline CDR1 is MNHEY and CDR2 SVGAGI. The CDR3 sequence is CASSQQGIWAYGYTF. The CDR3 region has the DNA TGTGCCAGCAGCCAACAGGGGATCTGGGCCTATGGCTACACCTTC.

V gene TRBV9 combines with J gene TRBJ1-4; 7 bases map to TRBD1. Germline-derived CDR1 and CDR2 are SGDLS and YYNGEE. The CDR3 is 16 amino acids. V was pared by 1 base and J by 8 bases, with 11 bases of the junction left unmatched. The CDR3 coding sequence is TGTGCCAGCAGCGTACATGGGACAGCCCAAGGAGAAAAACTGTTTTTT. This encodes CASSVHGTAQGEKLFF.

The gene calls are TRBV5-1 and TRBJ1-4; 8 bases match TRBD1. This CDR3 is built from 18 residues. J gave up 2 bases and V 4 bases, and 13 bases lay outside the gene matches. CDR1 is SGHRS, CDR2 YFSETQ, per germline. CDR3 bases: TGCGCCAGCAGCGGGGGACAGGCCAGCGTCTCTACTAATGAAAAACTGTTTTTT. It codes for CASSGGQASVSTNEKLFF.

The V call is TRBV6-4, the J call TRBJ1-5; 7 positions match TRBD1. J was trimmed by 8 bases and V by 6 bases; bases with no gene match: 7. The germline V gene has CDR1 MRHNA and CDR2 SNTAGT. The CDR3 is 13 residues long. Here the CDR3 reads CASSPTGIEPQHF. The CDR3 bases are TGTGCCAGCAGCCCGACAGGGATAGAGCCCCAGCATTTT.

The chain joins TRBV7-9 to TRBJ2-3, with 7 bases fitting TRBD2. Germline loops: CDR1 SEHNR, CDR2 FQNEAQ (reference sequence). CDR3 length: 15 residues. V was clipped by 2 bases and J by 6 bases; unmatched bases: 8. The DNA of the CDR3 is TGTGCCAGCAGCTTACAGCGGGAAGTGTCCGATACGCAGTATTTT. Translation gives CASSLQREVSDTQYF.

This clone appeared a few times. The chain combines TRBV6-5 with TRBJ2-7; 11 bases match TRBD2. Germline V lookup: CDR1 MNHEY, CDR2 SVGAGI. The CDR3 loop spans 14 amino acids. The junction had 4 bases not matched to a gene; V was cut back by 7 bases and J by 2 bases. CDR3 sequence reads: CASIGTSGPYEQYF. The CDR3 nucleotides are TGTGCCAGCATTGGGACTAGCGGACCCTACGAGCAGTACTTC.

The chain joins TRBV5-1 to TRBJ2-7; 12 positions match TRBD1. V lost 4 bases and J lost 4; bases outside the gene matches: 6. Looked up from germline, CDR1 is SGHRS and CDR2 is YFSETQ. The length of the CDR3 is 15 residues. This CDR3 reads CASSRGTGGAYEQYF. CDR3 in DNA: TGCGCCAGCAGCCGCGGGACAGGGGGCGCGTACGAGCAGTACTTC.

DNA of the CDR3: TGTGCCACCAGTGCAGCGCTCAGCTCCTACAATGAGCAGTTCTTC. This encodes CATSAALSSYNEQFF. V usage is TRBV24-1 and J usage is TRBJ2-1, with D unresolved. This CDR3 is built from 15 residues. Germline loops: CDR1 KGHDR, CDR2 SFDVKD. Trimming removed 5 bases from V and 0 bases from J, with 10 bases in between.

The V and J genes are TRBV3-1 (or the pseudogene TRBV3-2) and TRBJ2-1, with TRBD1 identical over 8 bases. Trimming removed 4 bases from V and 5 bases from J; junction bases left unmatched: 7. Germline CDR1 is LGHDT and CDR2 is YNNKEL (reference sequence). This CDR3 has 15 amino acids. CDR3 amino acids: CASSRQGSADNEQFF. The CDR3 region has the DNA TGTGCCAGCAGCCGACAGGGGAGTGCGGACAATGAGCAGTTCTTC.

The V call is TRBV9, the J call TRBJ2-3, with 10 nucleotides matching TRBD2. V shed 0 bases and J 2 bases; nucleotides not matched to a gene: 3. This CDR3 spans 16 amino acids. In germline, CDR1 is SGDLS, CDR2 YYNGEE. The CDR3 loop is CASSVVSGRATDTQYF. The CDR3 coding sequence is TGTGCCAGCAGCGTAGTAAGCGGGAGGGCCACAGATACGCAGTATTTT.